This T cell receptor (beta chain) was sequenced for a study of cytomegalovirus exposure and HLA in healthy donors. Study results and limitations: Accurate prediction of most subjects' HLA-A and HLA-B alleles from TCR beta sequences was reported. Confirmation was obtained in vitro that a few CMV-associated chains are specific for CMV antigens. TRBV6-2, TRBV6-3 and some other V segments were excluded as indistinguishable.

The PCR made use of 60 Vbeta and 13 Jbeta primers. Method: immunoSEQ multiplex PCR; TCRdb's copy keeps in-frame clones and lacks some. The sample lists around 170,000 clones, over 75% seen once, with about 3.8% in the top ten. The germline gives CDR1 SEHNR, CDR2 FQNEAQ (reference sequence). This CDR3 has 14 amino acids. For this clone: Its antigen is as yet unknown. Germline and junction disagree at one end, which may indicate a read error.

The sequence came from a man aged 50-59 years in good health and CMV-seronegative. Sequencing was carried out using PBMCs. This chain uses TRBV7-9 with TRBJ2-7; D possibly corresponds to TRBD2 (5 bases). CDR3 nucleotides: TGTTCCAGCAGCCCTGACGACTACTCCTACGAGCAGTACTTC. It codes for CSSSPDDYSYEQYF.